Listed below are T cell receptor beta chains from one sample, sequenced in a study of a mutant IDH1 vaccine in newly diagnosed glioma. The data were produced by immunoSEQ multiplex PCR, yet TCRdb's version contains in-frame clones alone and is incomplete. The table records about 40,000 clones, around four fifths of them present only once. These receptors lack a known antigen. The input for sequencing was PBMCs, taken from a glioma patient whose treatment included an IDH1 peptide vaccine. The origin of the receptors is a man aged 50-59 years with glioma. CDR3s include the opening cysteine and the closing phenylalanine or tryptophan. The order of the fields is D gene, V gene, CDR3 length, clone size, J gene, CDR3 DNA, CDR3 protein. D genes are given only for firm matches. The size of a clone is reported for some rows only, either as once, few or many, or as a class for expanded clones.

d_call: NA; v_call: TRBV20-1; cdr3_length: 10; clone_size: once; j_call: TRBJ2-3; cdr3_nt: TGCAGTGCCCCAATAGGGACGCAGTATTTT; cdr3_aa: CSAPIGTQYF
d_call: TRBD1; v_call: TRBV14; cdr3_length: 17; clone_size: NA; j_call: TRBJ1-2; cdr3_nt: TGTGCCAGCAGCCAAGATCAAGGGGACAGGGGGCTTCGTGGCTACACCTTC; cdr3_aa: CASSQDQGDRGLRGYTF
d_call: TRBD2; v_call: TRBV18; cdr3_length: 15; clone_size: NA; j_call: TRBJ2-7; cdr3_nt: TGTGCCAGCTCACCAACTAGCGCTGGAACCTACGAGCAGTACTTC; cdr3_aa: CASSPTSAGTYEQYF
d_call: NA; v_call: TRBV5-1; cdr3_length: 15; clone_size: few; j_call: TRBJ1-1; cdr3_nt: TGCGCCAGCAGCTTGGCCAACTCGGGGGACACTGAAGCTTTCTTT; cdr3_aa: CASSLANSGDTEAFF
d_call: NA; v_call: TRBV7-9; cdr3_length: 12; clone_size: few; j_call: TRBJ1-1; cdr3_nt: TGTGCCAGCTCCGGGGGGGGTACTGAAGCTTTCTTT; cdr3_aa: CASSGGGTEAFF
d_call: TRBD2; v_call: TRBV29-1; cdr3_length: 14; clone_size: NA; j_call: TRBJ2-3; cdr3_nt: TGCAGCGTTGACTCAGCGGGGGGCTCAGATACGCAGTATTTT; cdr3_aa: CSVDSAGGSDTQYF
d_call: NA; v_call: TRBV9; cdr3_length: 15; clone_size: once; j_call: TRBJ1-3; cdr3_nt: TGTGCCAGCAGCCCGACCTCGGGGGCTGGGAACACCATATATTTT; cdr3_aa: CASSPTSGAGNTIYF
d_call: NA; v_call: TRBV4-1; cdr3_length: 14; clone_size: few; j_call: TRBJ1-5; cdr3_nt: TGCGCCAGCAGCCAAGGGGACGGATATCAGCCCCAGCATTTT; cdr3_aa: CASSQGDGYQPQHF
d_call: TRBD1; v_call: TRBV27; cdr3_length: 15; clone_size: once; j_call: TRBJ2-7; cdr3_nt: TGTGCCAGCAGTCTCACAGGGGGGAACTCCTACGAGCAGTACTTC; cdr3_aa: CASSLTGGNSYEQYF
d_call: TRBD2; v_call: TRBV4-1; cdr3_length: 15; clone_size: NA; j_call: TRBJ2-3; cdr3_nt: TGCGCCAGCAGCCAAGTACTAGCGGGCACAGATACGCAGTATTTT; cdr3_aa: CASSQVLAGTDTQYF
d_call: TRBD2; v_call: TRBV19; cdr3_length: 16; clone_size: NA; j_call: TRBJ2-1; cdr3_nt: TGTGCCAGTAGTCCTTGGACTAGCGGGCGAATGAATGAGCAGTTCTTC; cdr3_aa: CASSPWTSGRMNEQFF
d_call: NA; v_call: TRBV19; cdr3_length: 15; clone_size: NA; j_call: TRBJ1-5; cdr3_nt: TGTGCCAGTAGTATCTCTCAGGGGCGCAATCAGCCCCAGCATTTT; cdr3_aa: CASSISQGRNQPQHF
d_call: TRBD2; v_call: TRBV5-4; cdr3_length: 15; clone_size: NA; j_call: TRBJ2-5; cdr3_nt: TGTGCCAGCAGCCTAACCGGGGGGGGCCTAGAGACCCAGTACTTC; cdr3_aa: CASSLTGGGLETQYF
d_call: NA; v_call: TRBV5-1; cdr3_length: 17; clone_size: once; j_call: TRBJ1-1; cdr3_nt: TGCGCCAGCAGCTTGGTTGACCGTTTCCTTATGAACACTGAAGCTTTCTTT; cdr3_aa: CASSLVDRFLMNTEAFF
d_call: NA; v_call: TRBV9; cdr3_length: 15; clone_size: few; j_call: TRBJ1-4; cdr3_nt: TGTGCCAGCAGCGTAGCTCGGGGGGCAGGTGAAAAACTGTTTTTT; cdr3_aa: CASSVARGAGEKLFF
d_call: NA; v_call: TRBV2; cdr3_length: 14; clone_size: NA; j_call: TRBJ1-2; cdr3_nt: TGTGCCAGCAGTCCATGGACTGCTCCCTATGGCTACACCTTC; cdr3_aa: CASSPWTAPYGYTF
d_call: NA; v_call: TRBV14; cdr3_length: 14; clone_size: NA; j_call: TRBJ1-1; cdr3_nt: TGTGCCAGCAGCCAAGATGTGGGGGGAGCTGAAGCTTTCTTT; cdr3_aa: CASSQDVGGAEAFF
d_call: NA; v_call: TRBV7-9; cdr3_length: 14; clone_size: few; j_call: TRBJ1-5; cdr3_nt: TGTGCCAGCAGCCCTCAGGGACACAATCAGCCCCAGCATTTT; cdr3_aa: CASSPQGHNQPQHF
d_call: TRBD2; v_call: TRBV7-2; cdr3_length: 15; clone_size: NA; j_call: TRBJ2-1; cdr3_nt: TGTGCCAGCAGCTTATTCCGGGGGGCCTACAATGAGCAGTTCTTC; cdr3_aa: CASSLFRGAYNEQFF
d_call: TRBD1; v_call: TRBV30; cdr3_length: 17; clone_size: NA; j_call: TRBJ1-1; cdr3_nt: TGTGCCTGGAGTTCCGGACAGGGGCTAAATTTGAACACTGAAGCTTTCTTT; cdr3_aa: CAWSSGQGLNLNTEAFF
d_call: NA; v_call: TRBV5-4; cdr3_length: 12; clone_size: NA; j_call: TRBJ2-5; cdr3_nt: TGTGCCAGCAGCTTAGAGCAAGAGACCCAGTACTTC; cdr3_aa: CASSLEQETQYF
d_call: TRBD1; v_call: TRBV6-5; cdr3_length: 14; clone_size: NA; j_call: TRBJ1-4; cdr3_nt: TGTGCCAGCAGTTCAAGGACAGGCAATGAAAAACTGTTTTTT; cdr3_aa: CASSSRTGNEKLFF
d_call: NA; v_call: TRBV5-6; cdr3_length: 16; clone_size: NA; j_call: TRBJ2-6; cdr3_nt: TGTGCCAGCGAGAACAGGTCACAAAGTCGGGCCAACGTCCTGACTTTC; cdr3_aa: CASENRSQSRANVLTF
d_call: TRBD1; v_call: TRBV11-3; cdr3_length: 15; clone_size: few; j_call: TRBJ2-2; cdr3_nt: TGTGCCAGCAGCCTAAGGGACAGGCCCACCGGGGAGCTGTTTTTT; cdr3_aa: CASSLRDRPTGELFF
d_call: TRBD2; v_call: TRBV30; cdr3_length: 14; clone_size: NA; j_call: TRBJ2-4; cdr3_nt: TGTGCCTGGAGTCGGGGGGTTGGGGGAAACATTCAGTACTTC; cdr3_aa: CAWSRGVGGNIQYF
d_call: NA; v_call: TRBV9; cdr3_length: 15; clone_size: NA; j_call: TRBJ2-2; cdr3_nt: TGTGCCAGCAGCCCGAACAGTGGGGGGCCCGGGGAGCTGTTTTTT; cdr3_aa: CASSPNSGGPGELFF
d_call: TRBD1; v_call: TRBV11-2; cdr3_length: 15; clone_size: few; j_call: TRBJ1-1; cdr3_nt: TGTGCCAGCAGCTCACATTCCAGGGGGCACACTGAAGCTTTCTTT; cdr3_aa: CASSSHSRGHTEAFF
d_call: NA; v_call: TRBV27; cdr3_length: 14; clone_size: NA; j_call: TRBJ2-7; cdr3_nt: TGTGCCAGCAGTTTAGGAGGGGACGTCTACGAGCAGTACTTC; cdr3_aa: CASSLGGDVYEQYF
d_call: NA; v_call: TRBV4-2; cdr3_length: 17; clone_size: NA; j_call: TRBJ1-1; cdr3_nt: TGTGCCAGCAGCCAAGGCCAGGGTCTAGGGCAGAACACTGAAGCTTTCTTT; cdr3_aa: CASSQGQGLGQNTEAFF
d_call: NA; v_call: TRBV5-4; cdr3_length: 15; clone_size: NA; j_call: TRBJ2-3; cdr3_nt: TGTGCCAGCAGCTTGGGGCAGCCTAGCAGGGATACGCAGTATTTT; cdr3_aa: CASSLGQPSRDTQYF
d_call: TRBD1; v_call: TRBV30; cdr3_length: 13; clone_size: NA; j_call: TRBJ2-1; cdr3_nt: TGTGCCTGGAACCCGGGACAGAACAATGAGCAGTTCTTC; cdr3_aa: CAWNPGQNNEQFF
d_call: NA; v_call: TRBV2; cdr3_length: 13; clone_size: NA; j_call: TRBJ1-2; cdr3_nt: TGTGCCTGCATGGGGGGGTCCTCATATGGCTACACCTTC; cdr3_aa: CACMGGSSYGYTF
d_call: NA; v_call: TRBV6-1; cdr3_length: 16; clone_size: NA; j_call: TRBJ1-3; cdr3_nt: TGTGCCAGCAGTGATGGATCCTGGACATCTGGAAACACCATATATTTT; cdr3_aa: CASSDGSWTSGNTIYF
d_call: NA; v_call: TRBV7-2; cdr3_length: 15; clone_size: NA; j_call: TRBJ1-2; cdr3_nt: TGTGCCAGCAGCTTATCCTCCGGGACAAGTTATGGCTACACCTTC; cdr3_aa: CASSLSSGTSYGYTF
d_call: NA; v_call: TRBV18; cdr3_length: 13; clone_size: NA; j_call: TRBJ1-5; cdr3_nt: TGTGCCAGCTCCCCCCGGACAGATCAGCCCCAGCATTTT; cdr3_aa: CASSPRTDQPQHF
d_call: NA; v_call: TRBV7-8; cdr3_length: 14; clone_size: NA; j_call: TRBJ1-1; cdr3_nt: TGTGCCAGCAGCTCACAGGGTCGGGGAACTGAAGCTTTCTTT; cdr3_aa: CASSSQGRGTEAFF
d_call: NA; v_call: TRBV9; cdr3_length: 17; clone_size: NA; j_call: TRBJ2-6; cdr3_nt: TGTGCCAGCAGCTTCTACTTGTCCCCATCTGGGGCCAACGTCCTGACTTTC; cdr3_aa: CASSFYLSPSGANVLTF
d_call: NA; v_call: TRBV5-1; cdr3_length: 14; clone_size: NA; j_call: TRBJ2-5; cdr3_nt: TGCGCCAGCAGCTTGGCGGGGGCGCAAGAGACCCAGTACTTC; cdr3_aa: CASSLAGAQETQYF
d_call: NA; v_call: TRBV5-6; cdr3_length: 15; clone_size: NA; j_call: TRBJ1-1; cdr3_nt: TGTGCCAGCAGCTTGGTGCCAGGAACACTTGCTGAAGCTTTCTTT; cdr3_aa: CASSLVPGTLAEAFF
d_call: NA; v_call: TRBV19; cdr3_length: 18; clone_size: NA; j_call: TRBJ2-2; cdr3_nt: TGTGCCAGTAGTATAGATCTGGCGGGGTGGGTTAACGGCGGGGAGCTGTTTTTT; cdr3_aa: CASSIDLAGWVNGGELFF
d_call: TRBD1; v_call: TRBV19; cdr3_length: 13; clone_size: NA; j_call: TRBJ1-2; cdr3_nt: TGTGCCAGTAGTATAATGGACAGGGGAGGCTACACCTTC; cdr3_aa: CASSIMDRGGYTF
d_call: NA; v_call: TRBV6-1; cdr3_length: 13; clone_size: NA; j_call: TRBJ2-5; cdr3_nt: TGTGCCAGCACCTCACCGTACCAAGAGACCCAGTACTTC; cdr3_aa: CASTSPYQETQYF
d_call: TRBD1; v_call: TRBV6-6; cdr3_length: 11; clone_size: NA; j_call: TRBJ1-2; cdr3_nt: TGTGCCAGCAGCCCAGGGGGGGGCTACACCTTC; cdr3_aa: CASSPGGGYTF